The 30 T cell receptor beta chains reported below all come from one sample, sequenced in a study of cytomegalovirus exposure and HLA in healthy donors (dated by TCRdb to the late 2010s). Preparation of the library involved the immunoSEQ multiplex PCR assay. The multiplex PCR relied on a mix of 60 forward primers for TCR Vbeta segments and 13 reverse primers for TCR Jbeta segments. The table comes from immuneACCESS by way of TCRdb, which keeps in-frame sequences with V and J called. Part of the clones is missing from these tables; in studies checked, under half for an unresolved V gene and the rest for unknown reasons. Counted in this sample were hundreds of thousands of clones; 70% to 85% of them appeared once. The ten top clones hold 3.8% of the sample. Sequenced input: PBMCs. The receptors derive from a male donor in good health and CMV-seronegative.

The rearrangement joins TRBV11-2 to TRBJ2-7, with 9 bases aligning to TRBD2. CDR1 is SGHAT, CDR2 FQNNGV, per germline. The CDR3 loop spans 16 amino acids. With 2 bases clipped from V and 4 bases from J, the junction kept 9 bases outside the gene matches. In DNA form, the CDR3 reads TGTGCCAGCAGCTTAAATGTCGCTAGCGGGACGTACGAGCAGTACTTC. Encoded protein: CASSLNVASGTYEQYF. The whole variable domain, filled in from reference TRBV11-2 and TRBJ2-7, reads EAGVAQSPRYKIIEKRQSVAFWCNPISGHATLYWYQQILGQGPKLLIQFQNNGVVDDSQLPKDRFSAERLKGVDSTLKIQPAKLEDSAVYLCASSLNVASGTYEQYFGPGTRLTVT.

CDR3 residues: CASSLLVGLAGAYEQYF. CDR3 sequence (DNA): TGTGCCAGCAGCTTACTGGTCGGACTAGCGGGGGCCTACGAGCAGTACTTC. V gene TRBV7-6 combines with J gene TRBJ2-7; 13 nucleotides agree with TRBD2. Germline V gives CDR1 SGHVS, CDR2 FNYEAQ. After removal of 2 bases from V and 2 bases from J, the junction contained 6 bases not matched to a gene. This CDR3 region has 17 residues.

The rearrangement joins TRBV5-1 to TRBJ1-4, with a tentative D call TRBD1 (5 bases). Germline loops: CDR1 SGHRS, CDR2 YFSETQ. Deletions cut 0 bases from V and 8 bases from J, with 14 bases between. This CDR3 spans 15 amino acids. The CDR3 protein is CASSLARGREEKLFF. DNA of the CDR3: TGCGCCAGCAGCTTGGCCCGGGGGAGGGAGGAAAAACTGTTTTTT.

This clone was found a few times. The chain couples TRBV28 to TRBJ2-7; TRBD1 agrees at 9 bases. Germline V lookup: CDR1 MDHEN, CDR2 SYDVKM. With V trimmed by 9 bases and J by 4 bases, 13 bases remained unmatched. The CDR3 has 15 amino acids. The CDR3 nucleotides are TGTGCCAGTCATACCGGGACAGGGATATCGTACGAGCAGTACTTC. It encodes CASHTGTGISYEQYF. Looking up the rest from reference TRBV28 and TRBJ2-7 gives the full variable domain: DVKVTQSSRYLVKRTGEKVFLECVQDMDHENMFWYRQDPGLGLRLIYFSYDVKMKEKGDIPEGYSVSREKKERFSLILESASTNQTSMYLCASHTGTGISYEQYFGPGTRLTVT.

The J gene is TRBJ2-2, the V gene TRBV5-1; 9 bases are a match to TRBD2. V lost 4 bases to trimming and J lost 0 bases; unmatched junction nucleotides: 4. Germline V lookup: CDR1 SGHRS, CDR2 YFSETQ. There are 16 residues in the CDR3. The CDR3 bases are TGCGCCAGCAGCGTGACTAGCGGTACGAACACCGGGGAGCTGTTTTTT. Its protein product is CASSVTSGTNTGELFF.

Of note for this clone: At one end, the junction sequence differs from germline, possibly due to a read error. The V gene is TRBV27, the J gene TRBJ2-7, with D unclear. The CDR3 contains 9 residues. Germline loops: CDR1 MNHEY, CDR2 SMNVEV (reference sequence). The DNA of the CDR3 is TGTGCCAGCAGTTTATCGCGCTTCTTC. It codes for CASSLSRFF.

The V gene is TRBV25-1, the J gene TRBJ2-3; 8 bases line up with TRBD2. The CDR3 spans 15 residues. The germline gives CDR1 MGHDK, CDR2 SYGVNS. J lost 3 bases, V lost 3 bases, and 5 bases had no gene match. The CDR3 DNA is TGTGCCAGCAGTGATCGGACTAGCTGGACAGATACGCAGTATTTT. It encodes CASSDRTSWTDTQYF.

The rearrangement joins TRBV5-1 to TRBJ2-5, with 13 bases lining up with TRBD2. The DNA end is more similar to TRBJ2-7, so the J call may be wrong. Per germline, CDR1 SGHRS and CDR2 YFSETQ. CDR3 size: 15 residues. CDR3 in amino acids: CASSSGLAGPYEQYF. DNA of the CDR3: TGCGCCAGCAGTTCGGGACTAGCGGGACCTTACGAGCAGTACTTC.

This clone has more than one count but fewer than ten. The chain couples TRBV4-1 to TRBJ2-7; TRBD2 is a possible D gene (6 bases). Trimming took off 1 base at V and 0 bases at J, with 10 bases between the two ends. CDR3 length: 15 residues. Germline V gene lookup returns CDR1 MGHRA and CDR2 YSYEKL. The CDR3 protein is CASSQGLETSYEQYF. Written as DNA, the CDR3 is TGCGCCAGCAGCCAAGGACTAGAAACCTCCTACGAGCAGTACTTC.

The V gene is TRBV5-1, the J gene TRBJ2-2, with 9 bases lining up with TRBD2. Germline assignment: CDR1 SGHRS and CDR2 YFSETQ. Losses at the gene ends were 0 bases for V and 4 bases for J; bases not matched to a gene: 7. There are 17 residues in the CDR3. The CDR3 loop is CASSLEVGLAPTGELFF. In DNA form, the CDR3 reads TGCGCCAGCAGCTTGGAGGTCGGACTAGCGCCCACCGGGGAGCTGTTTTTT.

This chain uses TRBV15 with TRBJ1-1, with D uncertain. V lost 6 bases, J lost 1 base, and 9 bases lay in between. Per germline, CDR1 LNHNV and CDR2 YYDKDF (reference sequence). This CDR3 contains 13 residues. The CDR3 protein is CATSSYGNTEAFF. The CDR3 nucleotides are TGTGCCACCAGTTCATACGGGAACACTGAAGCTTTCTTT.

This clone was seen a few times. The chain has TRBV28 and TRBJ1-2; 7 bases are a match to TRBD1. The CDR3 has 16 amino acids. Trimming cost V 6 bases and J 0 bases; bases outside gene matches: 10. In germline, CDR1 is MDHEN, CDR2 SYDVKM. CDR3 DNA sequence: TGTGCCAGCAGGGCGACAGGGCGCATTTCTAACTATGGCTACACCTTC. It codes for CASRATGRISNYGYTF.

The chain links TRBV30 to TRBJ2-1; 9 bases align to TRBD1. Germline values: CDR1 GTSNPN, CDR2 SVGIG (reference sequence). This CDR3 spans 15 amino acids. V was clipped by 2 bases and J by 9 bases; unmatched bases: 11. CDR3 in DNA: TGTGCCTGGAGTACCCTGACAGGGGGGGAGGGTGAGCAGTTCTTC. Amino acid sequence: CAWSTLTGGEGEQFF.

The V gene is TRBV28, the J gene TRBJ1-2; 8 bases fit TRBD1. There are 17 residues in the CDR3. V shed 5 bases and J 2 bases; nucleotides not matched to a gene: 13. Germline assignment: CDR1 MDHEN and CDR2 SYDVKM. CDR3 sequence: CASSPLSRGRGNYGYTF. In nucleotides, the CDR3 is TGTGCCAGCAGTCCCCTCTCCAGGGGGCGGGGGAACTATGGCTACACCTTC.

The genes are TRBV9 and TRBJ2-7, with TRBD2 matching 11 bases. The germline V gene has CDR1 SGDLS and CDR2 YYNGEE. The V segment lost 4 bases and the J segment 6 bases; nucleotides outside the gene matches: 9. The CDR3 totals 15 residues. CDR3 region: CASSYNSGRAAEQYF. CDR3 bases: TGTGCCAGCAGCTACAATAGCGGGAGGGCCGCCGAGCAGTACTTC.

V and J are TRBV7-9 and TRBJ2-7; TRBD2 might be the D (5 bases). This CDR3 has 17 residues. Germline assignment: CDR1 SEHNR and CDR2 FQNEAQ (reference sequence). Between the trimmed V and J ends, which lost 4 bases and 2 bases, there was a span of 21 bases. In nucleotides, the CDR3 is TGTGCCAGCAGCTCTAGCCTTGGGATTGACGGAACCTACGAGCAGTACTTC. Its translation is CASSSSLGIDGTYEQYF.

CDR3 sequence: CASSQAPASGSRKTQYF. The CDR3 DNA reads TGCGCCAGCAGCCAAGCTCCGGCTAGCGGGAGTCGGAAGACCCAGTACTTC. The genes are TRBV4-1 and TRBJ2-5; 10 positions match TRBD2. CDR1 and CDR2 (germline): MGHRA, YSYEKL. There are 17 residues in the CDR3. V lost 1 base, J lost 6 bases, and 11 bases stayed unmatched.

The chain carries TRBV7-9 and TRBJ1-4, with D possibly being TRBD1 (5 bases). Germline lookup yields CDR1 SEHNR and CDR2 FQNEAQ (reference sequence). This CDR3 is 15 amino acids long. V shed 2 bases and J shed 3 bases, with 10 bases lying between them. CDR3 sequence: CASSLQGASNEKLFF. The CDR3 DNA is TGTGCCAGCAGCTTACAGGGCGCCTCTAATGAAAAACTGTTTTTT.

The V and J genes are TRBV4-1 and TRBJ2-1; a weak D match, TRBD2 (5 bases). This CDR3 is built from 16 residues. The germline V gene encodes CDR1 MGHRA and CDR2 YSYEKL. Trimming cost V 1 base and J 7 bases, with 17 bases left between them. CDR3 loop: CASSQVVRGELNEQFF. Here the CDR3 DNA reads TGCGCCAGCAGCCAAGTCGTCCGGGGAGAACTGAATGAGCAGTTCTTC.

The chain combines TRBV5-1 with TRBJ2-7, with D possibly TRBD2 on 6 matching bases. CDR3 length: 14 amino acids. Deletions cut 0 bases from V and 0 bases from J, with 7 bases between. Germline CDR1 SGHRS, CDR2 YFSETQ. The CDR3 spells CASSLGGDSYEQYF. The CDR3 region has the DNA TGCGCCAGCAGCTTGGGCGGGGACTCCTACGAGCAGTACTTC.

V is TRBV28 and J is TRBJ2-6; 11 nucleotides line up with TRBD1. This CDR3 has 19 amino acids. Germline V gene data show CDR1 as MDHEN and CDR2 as SYDVKM. J lost 0 bases, V lost 5 bases, and 9 bases had no gene match. The CDR3 spells CASSRTGGYTYSGANVLTF. DNA for the CDR3: TGTGCCAGCAGTCGGACAGGGGGCTACACTTACTCTGGGGCCAACGTCCTGACTTTC.

The CDR3 loop reads CATSLNNEQFF. For the CDR3, the DNA is TGTGCCACCAGCCTTAACAATGAGCAGTTCTTC. The chain has TRBV15 and TRBJ2-1; no reliable D call. Looked up from germline, CDR1 is LNHNV and CDR2 is YYDKDF (reference sequence). V lost 5 bases and J 5 bases, leaving 4 bases between the germline ends. This CDR3 is 11 amino acids long.

The chain employs TRBV28 and TRBJ2-7; 7 bases agree with TRBD1. Germline V gene lookup returns CDR1 MDHEN and CDR2 SYDVKM. The CDR3 is 15 amino acids. With V trimmed by 4 bases and J by 1 base, 7 bases remained unmatched. The CDR3: CASSSSGTESYEQYF. The CDR3 coding sequence is TGTGCCAGCAGTTCATCCGGGACAGAGTCCTACGAGCAGTACTTC.

The gene calls are TRBV2 and TRBJ1-1; TRBD1 matches 7 bases. The CDR3 loop spans 15 amino acids. The V gene's germline CDR1 is SNHLY and CDR2 FYNNEI. J gave up 1 base and V 8 bases, and 10 bases lay outside the gene matches. The CDR3 loop reads CASFKSRTGNTEAFF. Written as DNA, the CDR3 is TGTGCCAGCTTCAAAAGTCGGACAGGGAACACTGAAGCTTTCTTT.

This chain links TRBV19 with TRBJ1-1; no definite D call. This CDR3 is 13 amino acids long. The germline V gene has CDR1 LNHDA and CDR2 SQIVND (reference sequence). Between the trimmed V and J ends, which lost 3 bases and 3 bases, there was a span of 8 bases. The CDR3: CASSIARDTEAFF. CDR3 DNA: TGTGCCAGTAGTATTGCGCGGGACACTGAAGCTTTCTTT.

The chain is built from TRBV13 and TRBJ2-5, with TRBD1 matching 7 bases. This CDR3 is built from 16 residues. The germline V gene encodes CDR1 PRHDT and CDR2 FYEKMQ (reference sequence). The V segment lost 0 bases and the J segment 4 bases; nucleotides outside the gene matches: 8. The CDR3 sequence is CASSLGSAGGRETQYF. For the CDR3, the DNA is TGTGCCAGCAGCTTAGGCTCGGCAGGGGGTCGAGAGACCCAGTACTTC.

The V call is TRBV9, the J call TRBJ2-3, with TRBD2 as a possible D gene (7 bases). Trimming took 0 bases from V and 2 from J, leaving 13 bases between them. The CDR3 covers 16 residues. CDR1 and CDR2 from the germline V gene are SGDLS and YYNGEE. CDR3 region: CASSVEGGTATDTQYF. In DNA, the CDR3 is TGTGCCAGCAGCGTAGAGGGGGGGACGGCCACAGATACGCAGTATTTT.

This rearrangement joins TRBV18 to TRBJ2-1; 12 bases are a match to TRBD1. This CDR3 region has 15 residues. J lost 9 bases, V lost 4 bases, and 7 bases had no gene match. The germline V gene encodes CDR1 KGHSH and CDR2 LQKENI. CDR3: CASSLPGQGAGEQFF. The CDR3 DNA reads as TGTGCCAGCTCACTACCGGGACAGGGGGCCGGTGAGCAGTTCTTC.

The count of this clone is one. The genes are TRBV18 and TRBJ2-4; TRBD1 might be the D (6 bases). From germline, CDR1 is KGHSH and CDR2 LQKENI. This CDR3 is built from 12 residues. V lost 4 bases, J lost 10 bases, and 11 bases lay in between. For the CDR3, the DNA is TGTGCCAGCTCACTTGAAAGGGGGATTCAGTACTTC. Its translation: CASSLERGIQYF.

The rearrangement uses TRBV28 and TRBJ2-7, with D unclear. This CDR3 region has 12 residues. Germline CDR1 reads MDHEN; CDR2 reads SYDVKM. V was trimmed by 2 bases and J by 12 bases, leaving 14 bases between them. CDR3 nucleotide sequence: TGTGCCAGCAGTTTAAGCGACGGAGATAGGTACTTC. Its translation: CASSLSDGDRYF. The whole variable domain, remainder taken from reference TRBV28 and TRBJ2-7, is DVKVTQSSRYLVKRTGEKVFLECVQDMDHENMFWYRQDPGLGLRLIYFSYDVKMKEKGDIPEGYSVSREKKERFSLILESASTNQTSMYLCASSLSDGDRYFGPGTRLTVT.